The clone carrying this T cell receptor beta chain was counted once. The data were obtained in a study of cytotoxic CD8 clonotypes in ibrutinib-treated CLL. Per germline, CDR1 SEHNR and CDR2 FQNEAQ (reference sequence). The CDR3 is 15 amino acids. Deletions cut 4 bases from V and 10 bases from J, with 17 bases between. TCRdb's table, derived via immunoSEQ multiplex PCR, lists solely in-frame clones and lacks some. The sample holds 130,000 or so clones, roughly 88% seen once. This TCR derives from a human donor with chronic lymphocytic leukemia. The sequencing used PBMCs, collected after 24 months of ibrutinib treatment. This chain links TRBV7-9 with TRBJ1-6, with a weak D call TRBD1 (5 bases). CDR3 protein: CASSSGPQGGSPLHF. DNA of the CDR3: TGTGCCAGCAGCTCGGGGCCGCAGGGCGGGTCACCCCTCCACTTT.